The text below deals with one TCR beta chain. The repertoire was sequenced with immunoSEQ multiplex PCR; TCRdb's copy has only in-frame clones and lacks some. Of approximately 79,000 clones in the sample, 75% to 90% were seen once. The sample originates from a study of control samples from healthy donors and cancer patients. V was pared by 1 base and J by 4 bases, with 14 bases between. Germline V lookup: CDR1 LGHNT, CDR2 FRNRAP. The CDR3 is made up of 16 amino acids. The sequence was obtained from a man aged 45-65 years in good health. The chain has TRBV12-5 and TRBJ2-1; D possibly corresponds to TRBD2 (5 bases). Sequenced sample: blood. The CDR3 loop reads CASGLGPGVGYNEQFF. Here the CDR3 DNA reads TGTGCTAGTGGTTTGGGTCCCGGGGTTGGGTACAATGAGCAGTTCTTC.